This TCR beta chain was obtained from a study of OX40 agonist ivuxolimab in advanced cancers. Study details: Patients treated during dose escalation were battling hepatocellular carcinoma, melanoma, renal cell or head and neck cancer. It was permissible to have had prior anti-PD-1, anti-PD-L1 or anti-CTLA-4 therapy, and more than 30% had some.

The study, taken as a whole, reports: Some nonresponders additionally presented with little normalized T-cell clonal expansion. Average numbers of expanded clones were greater in CD8+ T cells than in CD4+.

The CDR3 is 18 amino acids. Trimming left V 6 bases short and J 0 bases short, with 24 bases between. The germline V gene has CDR1 SGHRS and CDR2 YFSETQ. Here immunoSEQ multiplex PCR was the method, and the copy in TCRdb shows in-frame clones only, minus some. The sample includes some 22,000 clones, 87% of them seen just once. To note about this clone: The antigen is not known.

This TCR derives from an adult with an advanced solid tumor such as melanoma, head and neck, liver or kidney cancer. The sequenced sample was CD4+ or CD8+ T cells sorted from blood, obtained in a trial of the OX40 agonist ivuxolimab. The genes are TRBV5-1 and TRBJ1-2; D might be TRBD1 (5 bases). The CDR3 is CASTFDGGEVGANYGYTF. CDR3 coding DNA: TGCGCCAGCACCTTTGATGGAGGGGAGGTCGGAGCTAACTATGGCTACACCTTC.